This TCR beta chain was recorded in a study of a mutant IDH1 vaccine in newly diagnosed glioma. V gave up 1 base and J gave up 8 bases; unmatched junction bases: 7. Germline lookup yields CDR1 LNHNV and CDR2 YYDKDF (reference sequence). The CDR3 totals 16 residues. The table came from immunoSEQ multiplex PCR; TCRdb's copy has only in-frame clones and leaves some out. The data hold fewer than 40,000 clones, with roughly 87% observed a single time. The time point here: baseline, week 1 (first vaccination visit). Specified treatment: pre-vaccination baseline after standard-of-care therapy. This clone occurred once.

This chain connects TRBV15 to TRBJ2-1, with TRBD2 matching 11 bases. This material consisted of PBMCs, taken from a glioma patient treated with radiotherapy, temozolomide or both. The clonotype was recovered from a man under 40 with glioma. The CDR3 spells CATSRVSGGASDEQFF. The CDR3, as DNA: TGTGCCACCAGCAGAGTTAGCGGGGGGGCCTCGGATGAGCAGTTCTTC. Supplemented by reference TRBV15 and TRBJ2-1, the full variable domain reads DAMVIQNPRYQVTQFGKPVTLSCSQTLNHNVMYWYQQKSSQAPKLLFHYYDKDFNNEADTPDNFQSRRPNTSFCFLDIRSPGLGDTAMYLCATSRVSGGASDEQFFGPGTRLTVL.